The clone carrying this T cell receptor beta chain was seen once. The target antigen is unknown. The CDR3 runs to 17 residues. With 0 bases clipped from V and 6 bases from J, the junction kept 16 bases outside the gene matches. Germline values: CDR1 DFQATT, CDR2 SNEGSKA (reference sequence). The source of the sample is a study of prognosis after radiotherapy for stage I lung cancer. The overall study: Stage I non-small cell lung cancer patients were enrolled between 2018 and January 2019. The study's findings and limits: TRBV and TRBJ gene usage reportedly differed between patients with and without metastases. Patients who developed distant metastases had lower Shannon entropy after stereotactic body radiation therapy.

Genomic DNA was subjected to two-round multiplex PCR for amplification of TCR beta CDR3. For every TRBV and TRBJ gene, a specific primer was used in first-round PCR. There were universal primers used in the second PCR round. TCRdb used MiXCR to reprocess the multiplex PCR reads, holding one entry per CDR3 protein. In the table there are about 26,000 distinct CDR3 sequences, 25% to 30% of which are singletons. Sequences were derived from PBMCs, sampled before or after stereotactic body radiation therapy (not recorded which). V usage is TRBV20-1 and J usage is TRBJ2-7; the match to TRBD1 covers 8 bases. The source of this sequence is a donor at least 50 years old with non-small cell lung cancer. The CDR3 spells CSAREAGGPGGWVEQYF. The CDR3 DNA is TGCAGTGCTAGAGAGGCAGGGGGCCCCGGCGGATGGGTCGAGCAGTACTTC.